This T cell receptor (beta chain) appears in the sequencing data of a study of response to subunit inactivated influenza vaccine. Whole-study findings and limits: The study's authors posited that every seasonal influenza vaccination enlists few new T cells.

Note on this clonotype: Its antigen remains unidentified.

TCRdb redid the calling of the RT-PCR reads with MiXCR, one entry per CDR3 protein. The table lists roughly 170,000 distinct CDR3 sequences, 9.2% of them singletons. The CDR3 spans 16 residues. With 1 base clipped from V and 5 bases from J, the junction kept 10 bases outside the gene matches. The germline gives CDR1 MNHNS, CDR2 SASEGT. Sequences were derived from non-naive T cells sorted from PBMCs, sampled on the day of vaccination. This sequence was found in a man aged 45-60 years who received an inactivated influenza vaccine. This chain joins TRBV6-1 and TRBJ2-7, with 8 positions matching TRBD2. The CDR3, as DNA: TGTGCCAGCAGTGAAGGATTTTCAGCGGGAGCTAACGAGCAGTACTTC. It is translated as CASSEGFSAGANEQYF.